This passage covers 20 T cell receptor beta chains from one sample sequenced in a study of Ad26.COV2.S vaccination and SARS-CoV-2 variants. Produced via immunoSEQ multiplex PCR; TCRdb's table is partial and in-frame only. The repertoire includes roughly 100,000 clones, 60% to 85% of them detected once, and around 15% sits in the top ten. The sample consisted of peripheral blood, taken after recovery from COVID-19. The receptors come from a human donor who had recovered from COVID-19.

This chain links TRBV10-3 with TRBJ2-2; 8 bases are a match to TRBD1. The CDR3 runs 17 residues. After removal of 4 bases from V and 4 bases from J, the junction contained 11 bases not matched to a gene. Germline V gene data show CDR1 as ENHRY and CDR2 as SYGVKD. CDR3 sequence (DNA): TGTGCCATCAGTGTATCGACAGGGGTCCAACCCACCGGGGAGCTGTTTTTT. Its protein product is CAISVSTGVQPTGELFF.

This chain's CDR3 is CAWRAANTEAFF. CDR3 coding DNA: TGTGCCTGGAGGGCAGCGAACACTGAAGCTTTCTTT. This rearrangement joins TRBV30 to TRBJ1-1; no clear D gene. The CDR3 extends over 12 amino acids. V was shortened by 3 bases and J by 1 base, with 6 bases between the two germline ends. Germline V gene lookup returns CDR1 GTSNPN and CDR2 SVGIG (reference sequence).

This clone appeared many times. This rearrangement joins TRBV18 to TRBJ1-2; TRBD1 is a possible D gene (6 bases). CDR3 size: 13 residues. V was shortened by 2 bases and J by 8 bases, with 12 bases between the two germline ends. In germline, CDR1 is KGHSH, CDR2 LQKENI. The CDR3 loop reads CASSPNPQGGYTF. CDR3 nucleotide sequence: TGTGCCAGCTCACCAAATCCCCAGGGGGGCTACACCTTC.

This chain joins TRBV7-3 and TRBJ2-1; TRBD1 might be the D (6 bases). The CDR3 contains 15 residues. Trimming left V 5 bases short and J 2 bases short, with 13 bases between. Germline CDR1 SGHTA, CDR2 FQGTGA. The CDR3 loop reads CASSPQGRTYNEQFF. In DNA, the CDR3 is TGTGCCAGCAGCCCACAGGGCAGGACCTACAATGAGCAGTTCTTC.

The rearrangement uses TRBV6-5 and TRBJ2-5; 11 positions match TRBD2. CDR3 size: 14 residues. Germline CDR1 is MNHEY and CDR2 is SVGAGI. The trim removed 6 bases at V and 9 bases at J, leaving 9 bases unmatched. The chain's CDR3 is CASSTGLAVGAQYF. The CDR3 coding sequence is TGTGCCAGCAGCACGGGACTAGCGGTCGGGGCCCAGTACTTC.

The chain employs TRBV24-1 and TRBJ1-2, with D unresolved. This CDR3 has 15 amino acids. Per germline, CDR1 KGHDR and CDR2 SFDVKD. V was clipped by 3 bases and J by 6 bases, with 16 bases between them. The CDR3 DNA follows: TGTGCCACCAGTGATCGGGCTTCGACCACAAATGGCTACACCTTC. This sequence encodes CATSDRASTTNGYTF.

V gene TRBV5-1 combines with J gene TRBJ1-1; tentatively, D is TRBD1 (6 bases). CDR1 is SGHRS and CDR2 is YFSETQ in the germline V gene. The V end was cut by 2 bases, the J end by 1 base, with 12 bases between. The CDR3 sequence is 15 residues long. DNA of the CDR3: TGCGCCAGCAGCTTCAGGGGTCTTTCGAACACTGAAGCTTTCTTT. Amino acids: CASSFRGLSNTEAFF.

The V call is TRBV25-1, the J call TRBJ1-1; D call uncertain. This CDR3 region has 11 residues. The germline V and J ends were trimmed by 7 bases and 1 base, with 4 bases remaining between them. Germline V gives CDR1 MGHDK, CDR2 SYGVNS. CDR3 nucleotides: TGTGCCAGCAAAGAGAACACTGAAGCTTTCTTT. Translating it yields CASKENTEAFF. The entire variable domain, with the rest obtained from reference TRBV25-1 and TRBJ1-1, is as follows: EADIYQTPRYLVIGTGKKITLECSQTMGHDKMYWYQQDPGMELHLIHYSYGVNSTEKGDLSSESTVSRIRTEHFPLTLESARPSHTSQYLCASKENTEAFFGQGTRLTVV.

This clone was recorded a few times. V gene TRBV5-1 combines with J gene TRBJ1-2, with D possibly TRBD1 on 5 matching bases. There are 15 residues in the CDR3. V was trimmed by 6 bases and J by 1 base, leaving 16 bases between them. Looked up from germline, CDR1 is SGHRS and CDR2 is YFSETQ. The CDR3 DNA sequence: TGCGCCAGCAAAGTAGGGGACGGACTTAACTATGGCTACACCTTC. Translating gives CASKVGDGLNYGYTF.

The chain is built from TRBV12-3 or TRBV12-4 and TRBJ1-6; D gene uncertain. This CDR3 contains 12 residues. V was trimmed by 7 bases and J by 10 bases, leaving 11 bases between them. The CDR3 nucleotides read TGTGCCAGCACCTCCCGCTCCTCACCCCTCCACTTT. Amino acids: CASTSRSSPLHF.

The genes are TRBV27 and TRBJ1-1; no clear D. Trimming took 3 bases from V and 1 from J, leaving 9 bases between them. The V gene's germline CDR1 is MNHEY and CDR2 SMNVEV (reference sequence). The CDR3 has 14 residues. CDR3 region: CASSLWGTNTEAFF. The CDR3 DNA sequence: TGTGCCAGCAGTTTGTGGGGAACGAACACTGAAGCTTTCTTT.

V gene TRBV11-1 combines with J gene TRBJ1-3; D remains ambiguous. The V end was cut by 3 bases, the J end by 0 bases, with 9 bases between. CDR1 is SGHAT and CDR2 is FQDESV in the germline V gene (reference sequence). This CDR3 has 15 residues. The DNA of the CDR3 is TGTGCCAGCAGCTTCGGGCGGAACTCTGGAAACACCATATATTTT. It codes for CASSFGRNSGNTIYF.

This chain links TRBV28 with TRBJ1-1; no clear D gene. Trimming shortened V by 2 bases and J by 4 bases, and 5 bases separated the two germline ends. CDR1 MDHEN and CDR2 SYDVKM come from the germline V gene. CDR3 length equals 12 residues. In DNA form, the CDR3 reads TGTGCCAGCAGTTTAGCCCTCACTGAAGCTTTCTTT. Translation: CASSLALTEAFF.

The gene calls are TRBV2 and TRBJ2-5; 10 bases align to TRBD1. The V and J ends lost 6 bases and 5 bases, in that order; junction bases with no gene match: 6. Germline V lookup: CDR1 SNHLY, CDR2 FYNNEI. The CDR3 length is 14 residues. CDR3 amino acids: CASSPTGGLETQYF. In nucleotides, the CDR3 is TGTGCCAGCAGCCCGACAGGGGGCTTGGAGACCCAGTACTTC.

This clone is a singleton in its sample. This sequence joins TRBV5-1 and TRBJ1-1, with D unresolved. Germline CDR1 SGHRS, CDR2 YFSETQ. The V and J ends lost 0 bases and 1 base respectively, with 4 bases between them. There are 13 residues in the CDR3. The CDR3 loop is CASSLGSNTEAFF. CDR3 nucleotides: TGCGCCAGCAGCTTGGGTTCGAACACTGAAGCTTTCTTT. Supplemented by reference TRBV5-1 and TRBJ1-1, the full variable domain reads KAGVTQTPRYLIKTRGQQVTLSCSPISGHRSVSWYQQTPGQGLQFLFEYFSETQRNKGNFPGRFSGRQFSNSRSEMNVSTLELGDSALYLCASSLGSNTEAFFGQGTRLTVV.

CDR3 region: CASSSGTSGGLQETQYF. The CDR3 DNA sequence: TGTGCCAGCAGCTCCGGGACTAGCGGGGGACTCCAAGAGACCCAGTACTTC. The chain recombines TRBV5-6 with TRBJ2-5, with 14 positions matching TRBD2. Germline V CDR1 and CDR2: SGHDT, YYEEEE. The CDR3 runs 17 residues. V trimming: 3 bases; J trimming: 1 base; junction bases outside the gene matches: 5.

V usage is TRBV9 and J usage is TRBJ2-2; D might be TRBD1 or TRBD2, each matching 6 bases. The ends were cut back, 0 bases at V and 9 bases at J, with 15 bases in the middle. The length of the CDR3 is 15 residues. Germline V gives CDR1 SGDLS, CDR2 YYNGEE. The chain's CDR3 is CASSVEGGQARELFF. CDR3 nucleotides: TGTGCCAGCAGCGTAGAGGGGGGCCAGGCAAGGGAGCTGTTTTTT.

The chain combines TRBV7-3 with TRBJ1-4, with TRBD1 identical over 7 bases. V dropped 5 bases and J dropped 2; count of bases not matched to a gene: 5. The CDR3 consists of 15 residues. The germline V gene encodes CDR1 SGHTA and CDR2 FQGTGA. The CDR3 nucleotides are TGTGCCAGCAGCCCCTCGGGACAGACTAATGAAAAACTGTTTTTT. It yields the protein CASSPSGQTNEKLFF.

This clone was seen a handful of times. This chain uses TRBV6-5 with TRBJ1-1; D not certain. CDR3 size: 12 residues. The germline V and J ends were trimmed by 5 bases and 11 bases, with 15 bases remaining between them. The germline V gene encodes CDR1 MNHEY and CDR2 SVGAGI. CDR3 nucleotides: TGTGCCAGCAGTACCAACACGGGGAGGGCTTTCTTT. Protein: CASSTNTGRAFF.

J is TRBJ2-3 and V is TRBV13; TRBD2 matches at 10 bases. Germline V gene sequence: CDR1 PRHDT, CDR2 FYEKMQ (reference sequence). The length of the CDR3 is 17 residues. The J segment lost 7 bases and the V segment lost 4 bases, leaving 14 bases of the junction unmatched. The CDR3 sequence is CASSSRTSGDPLNTQYF. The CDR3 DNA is TGTGCCAGCAGCTCCCGGACTAGCGGTGACCCCCTTAATACGCAGTATTTT.